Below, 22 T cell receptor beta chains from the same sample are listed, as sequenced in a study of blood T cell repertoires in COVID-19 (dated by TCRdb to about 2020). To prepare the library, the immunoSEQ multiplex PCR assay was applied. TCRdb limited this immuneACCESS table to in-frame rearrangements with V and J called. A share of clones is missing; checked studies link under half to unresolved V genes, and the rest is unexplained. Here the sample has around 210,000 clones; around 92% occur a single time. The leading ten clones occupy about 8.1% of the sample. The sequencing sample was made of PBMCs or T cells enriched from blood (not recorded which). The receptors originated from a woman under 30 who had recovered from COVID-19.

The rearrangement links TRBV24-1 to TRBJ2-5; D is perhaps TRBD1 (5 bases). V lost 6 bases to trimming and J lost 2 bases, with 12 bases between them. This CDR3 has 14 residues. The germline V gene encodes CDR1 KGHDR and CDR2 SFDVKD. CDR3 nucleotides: TGTGCCACCAGTCACCCCCCAGGGCAAGAGACCCAGTACTTC. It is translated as CATSHPPGQETQYF.

The CDR3 DNA reads as TGCGCCAGCAGCATGTGGGCACAGGGTACGGACACTGAAGCTTTCTTT. Residues: CASSMWAQGTDTEAFF. The chain recombines TRBV5-1 with TRBJ1-1, with D perhaps TRBD1 (6 bases). CDR1 is SGHRS and CDR2 is YFSETQ in the germline V gene. The ends were cut back, 4 bases at V and 3 bases at J, with 19 bases in the middle. This CDR3 region has 16 residues.

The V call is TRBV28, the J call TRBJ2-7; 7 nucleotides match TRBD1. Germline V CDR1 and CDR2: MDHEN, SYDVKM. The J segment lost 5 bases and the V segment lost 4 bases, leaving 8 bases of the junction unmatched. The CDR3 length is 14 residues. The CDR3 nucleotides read TGTGCCAGCAGTTCGCCACAGGGGCCCCACGAGCAGTACTTC. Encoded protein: CASSSPQGPHEQYF.

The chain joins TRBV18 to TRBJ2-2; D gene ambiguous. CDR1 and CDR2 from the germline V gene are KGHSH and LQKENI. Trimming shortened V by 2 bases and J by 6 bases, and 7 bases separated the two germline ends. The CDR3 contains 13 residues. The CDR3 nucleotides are TGTGCCAGCTCACCAATAGAGGCCGGGGAGCTGTTTTTT. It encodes CASSPIEAGELFF.

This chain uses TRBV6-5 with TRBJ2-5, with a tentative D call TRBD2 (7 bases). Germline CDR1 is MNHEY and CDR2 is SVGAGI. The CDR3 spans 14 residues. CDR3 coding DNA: TGTGCGGCCCGGGGGGCTACAAGAGTGGAGACCCAGTACTTC. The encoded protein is CAARGATRVETQYF.

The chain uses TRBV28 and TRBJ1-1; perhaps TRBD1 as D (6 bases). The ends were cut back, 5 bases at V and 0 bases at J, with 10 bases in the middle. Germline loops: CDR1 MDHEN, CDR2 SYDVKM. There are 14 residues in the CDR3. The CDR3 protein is CASSADRLNTEAFF. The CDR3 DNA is TGTGCCAGCAGTGCGGACAGACTGAACACTGAAGCTTTCTTT.

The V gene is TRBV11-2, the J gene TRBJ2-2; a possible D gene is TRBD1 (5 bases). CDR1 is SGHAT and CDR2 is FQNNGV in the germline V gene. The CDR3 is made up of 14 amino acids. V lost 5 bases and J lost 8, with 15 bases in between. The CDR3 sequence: CASSRYRKAGELFF. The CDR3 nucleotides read TGTGCCAGCAGCCGCTACAGGAAGGCGGGGGAGCTGTTTTTT.

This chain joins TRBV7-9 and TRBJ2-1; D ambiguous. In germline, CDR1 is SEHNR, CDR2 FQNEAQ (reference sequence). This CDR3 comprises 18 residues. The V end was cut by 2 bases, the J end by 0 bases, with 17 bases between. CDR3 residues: CASSLKFITASSYNEQFF. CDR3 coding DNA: TGTGCCAGCAGCTTAAAATTCATAACCGCCAGCTCCTACAATGAGCAGTTCTTC.

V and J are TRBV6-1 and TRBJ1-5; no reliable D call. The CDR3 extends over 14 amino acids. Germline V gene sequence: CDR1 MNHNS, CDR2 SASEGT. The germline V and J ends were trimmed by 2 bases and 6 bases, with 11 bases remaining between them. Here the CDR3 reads CASSEPLKSQPQHF. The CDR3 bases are TGTGCCAGCAGTGAACCCCTTAAGAGTCAGCCCCAGCATTTT.

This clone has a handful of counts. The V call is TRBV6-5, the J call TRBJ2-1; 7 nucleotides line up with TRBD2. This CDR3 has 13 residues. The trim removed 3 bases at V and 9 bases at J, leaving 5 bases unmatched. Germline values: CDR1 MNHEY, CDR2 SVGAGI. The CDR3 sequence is CASSYVGGSEQFF. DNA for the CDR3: TGTGCCAGCAGTTATGTGGGGGGGAGTGAGCAGTTCTTC.

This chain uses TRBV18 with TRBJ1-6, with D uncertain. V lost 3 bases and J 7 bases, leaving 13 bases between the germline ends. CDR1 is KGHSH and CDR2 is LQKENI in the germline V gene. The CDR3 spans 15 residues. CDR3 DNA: TGTGCCAGCTCACCTTTAGAGCCCAGGAATTCACCCCTCCACTTT. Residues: CASSPLEPRNSPLHF. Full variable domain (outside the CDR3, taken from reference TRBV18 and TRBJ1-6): NAGVMQNPRHLVRRRGQEARLRCSPMKGHSHVYWYRQLPEEGLKFMVYLQKENIIDESGMPKERFSAEFPKEGPSILRIQQVVRGDSAAYFCASSPLEPRNSPLHFGNGTRLTVT.

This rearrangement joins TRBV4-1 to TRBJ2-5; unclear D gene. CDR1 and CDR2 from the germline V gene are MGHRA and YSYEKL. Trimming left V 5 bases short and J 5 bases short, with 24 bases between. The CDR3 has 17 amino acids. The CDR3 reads CASSIHGTGTSGETQYF. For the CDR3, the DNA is TGCGCCAGCAGCATCCACGGTACGGGTACCTCCGGGGAGACCCAGTACTTC.

The DNA of the CDR3 is TGTGCCAGCAGTTCCTCGGGACAGCCTGGCTACACCTTC. Amino acids: CASSSSGQPGYTF. The J gene is TRBJ1-2, the V gene TRBV2, with 7 positions matching TRBD1. The CDR3 loop spans 13 amino acids. The germline gives CDR1 SNHLY, CDR2 FYNNEI. J gave up 7 bases and V 5 bases, and 7 bases lay outside the gene matches.

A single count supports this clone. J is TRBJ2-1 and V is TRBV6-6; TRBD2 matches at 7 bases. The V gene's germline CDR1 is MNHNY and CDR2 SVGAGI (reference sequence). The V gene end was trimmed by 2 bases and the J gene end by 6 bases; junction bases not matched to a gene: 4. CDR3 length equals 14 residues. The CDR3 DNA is TGTGCCAGCAGTTACCCTGGGACTACCAATGAGCAGTTCTTC. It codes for CASSYPGTTNEQFF.

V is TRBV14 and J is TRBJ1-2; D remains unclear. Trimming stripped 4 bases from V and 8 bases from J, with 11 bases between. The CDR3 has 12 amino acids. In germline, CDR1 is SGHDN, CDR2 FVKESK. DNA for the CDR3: TGTGCCAGCAGCCCCCGTGGACTAGGCTACACCTTC. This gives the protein CASSPRGLGYTF.

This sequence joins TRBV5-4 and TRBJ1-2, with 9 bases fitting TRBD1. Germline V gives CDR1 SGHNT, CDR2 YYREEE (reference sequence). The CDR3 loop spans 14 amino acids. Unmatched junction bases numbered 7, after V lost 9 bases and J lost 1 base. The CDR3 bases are TGTGCCACCAAAGTGGACAGGGGTAACTATGGCTACACCTTC. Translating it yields CATKVDRGNYGYTF.

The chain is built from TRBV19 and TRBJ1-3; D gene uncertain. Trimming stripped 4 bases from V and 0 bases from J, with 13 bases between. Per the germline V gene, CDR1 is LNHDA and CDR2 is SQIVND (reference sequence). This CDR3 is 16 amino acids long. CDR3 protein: CASSTAVSHSGNTIYF. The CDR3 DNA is TGTGCCAGTAGTACCGCAGTATCTCACTCTGGAAACACCATATATTTT.

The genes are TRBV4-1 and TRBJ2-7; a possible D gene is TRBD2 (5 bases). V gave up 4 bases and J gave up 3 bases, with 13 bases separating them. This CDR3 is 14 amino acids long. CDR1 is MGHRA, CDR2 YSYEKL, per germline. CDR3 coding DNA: TGCGCCAGCAGCCCGGGAACGGTTGGCTACGAGCAGTACTTC. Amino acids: CASSPGTVGYEQYF.

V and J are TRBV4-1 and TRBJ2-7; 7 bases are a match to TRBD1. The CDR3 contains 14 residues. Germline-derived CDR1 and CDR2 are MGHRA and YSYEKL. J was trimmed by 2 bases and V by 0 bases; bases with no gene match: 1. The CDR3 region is CASSQEQGTYEQYF. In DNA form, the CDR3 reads TGCGCCAGCAGCCAAGAACAGGGGACCTACGAGCAGTACTTC.

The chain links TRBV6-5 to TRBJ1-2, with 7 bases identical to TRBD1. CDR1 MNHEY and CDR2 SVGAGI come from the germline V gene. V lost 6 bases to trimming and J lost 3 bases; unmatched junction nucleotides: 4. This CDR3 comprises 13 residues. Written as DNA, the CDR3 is TGTGCCAGCAGCCTCGACAGGGACTATGGCTACACCTTC. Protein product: CASSLDRDYGYTF.

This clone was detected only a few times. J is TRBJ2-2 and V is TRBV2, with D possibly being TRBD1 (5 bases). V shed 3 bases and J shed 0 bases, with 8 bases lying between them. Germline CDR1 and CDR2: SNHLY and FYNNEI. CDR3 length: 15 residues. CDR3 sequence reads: CASSEGRANTGELFF. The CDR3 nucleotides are TGTGCCAGCAGTGAGGGCAGGGCGAACACCGGGGAGCTGTTTTTT.

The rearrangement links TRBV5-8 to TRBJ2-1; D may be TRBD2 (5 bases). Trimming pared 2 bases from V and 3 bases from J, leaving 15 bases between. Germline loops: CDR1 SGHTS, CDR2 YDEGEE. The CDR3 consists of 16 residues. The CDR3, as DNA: TGTGCCAGCAGCTTTCGCAGAACGGCGGGCTACAATGAGCAGTTCTTC. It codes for CASSFRRTAGYNEQFF.